This T cell receptor beta chain was sequenced for a study of technical replicates of blood from a handful of donors. The repertoire was sequenced with immunoSEQ multiplex PCR; TCRdb's copy has only in-frame clones and lacks some. The sample holds around 84,000 clones, roughly 98% seen once. Trimming removed 4 bases from V and 5 bases from J, with 18 bases in between. Germline lookup yields CDR1 SGDLS and CDR2 YYNGEE. The CDR3 contains 15 residues. The sequence was collected from a human donor in good health. The sequenced sample was T cells isolated from PBMCs. This chain links TRBV9 with TRBJ1-2; no definite D call. The DNA of the CDR3 is TGTGCCAGCAGCACCCAGCAGATGCTGACTTATGGCTACACCTTC. The encoded protein is CASSTQQMLTYGYTF.